The T cell receptor (beta chain) under discussion was sequenced for a study of blood T cell repertoires in COVID-19. The CDR3 totals 14 residues. The junction had 7 bases not matched to a gene; V was cut back by 4 bases and J by 4 bases. Germline V gene data show CDR1 as GTSNPN and CDR2 as SVGIG (reference sequence). The method was immunoSEQ multiplex PCR; TCRdb's version includes in-frame clones alone and lacks a portion of them. The sample holds some 95,000 clones, less than 85% seen once. Sequenced material: peripheral blood. The rearrangement uses TRBV30 and TRBJ1-2; 9 nucleotides align to TRBD1. The sequence was collected from a man in his fifties who had recovered from COVID-19. CDR3 DNA: TGTGCCTGGAAAAGTGGACAGGGGACCTATGGCTACACCTTC. Its protein is CAWKSGQGTYGYTF.